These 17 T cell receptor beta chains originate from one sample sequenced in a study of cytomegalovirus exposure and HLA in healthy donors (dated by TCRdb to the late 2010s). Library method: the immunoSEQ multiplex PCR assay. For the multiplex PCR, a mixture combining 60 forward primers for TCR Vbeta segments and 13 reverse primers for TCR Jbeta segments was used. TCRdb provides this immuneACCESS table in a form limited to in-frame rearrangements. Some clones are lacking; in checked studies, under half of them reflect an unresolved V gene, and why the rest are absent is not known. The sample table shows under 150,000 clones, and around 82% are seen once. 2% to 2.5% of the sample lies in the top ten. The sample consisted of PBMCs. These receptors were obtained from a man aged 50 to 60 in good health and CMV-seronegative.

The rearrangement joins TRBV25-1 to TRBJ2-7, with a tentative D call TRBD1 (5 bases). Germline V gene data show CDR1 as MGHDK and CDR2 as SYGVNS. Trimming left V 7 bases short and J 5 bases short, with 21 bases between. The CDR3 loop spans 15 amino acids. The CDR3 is CASMGPRGWIHEQYF. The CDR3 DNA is TGTGCCAGCATGGGGCCCCGAGGTTGGATTCACGAGCAGTACTTC.

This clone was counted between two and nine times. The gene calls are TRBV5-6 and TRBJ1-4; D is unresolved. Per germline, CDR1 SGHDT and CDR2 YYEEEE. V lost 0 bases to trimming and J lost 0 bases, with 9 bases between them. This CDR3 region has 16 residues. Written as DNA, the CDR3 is TGTGCCAGCAGCTTGGTGCGCAAAGCAACTAATGAAAAACTGTTTTTT. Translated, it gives CASSLVRKATNEKLFF.

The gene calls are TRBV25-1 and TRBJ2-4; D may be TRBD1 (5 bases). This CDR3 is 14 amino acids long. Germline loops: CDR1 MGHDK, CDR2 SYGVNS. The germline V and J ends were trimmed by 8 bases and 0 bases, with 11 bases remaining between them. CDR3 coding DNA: TGTGCCAGCCAGGACATTGAAGCCAAAAACATTCAGTACTTC. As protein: CASQDIEAKNIQYF.

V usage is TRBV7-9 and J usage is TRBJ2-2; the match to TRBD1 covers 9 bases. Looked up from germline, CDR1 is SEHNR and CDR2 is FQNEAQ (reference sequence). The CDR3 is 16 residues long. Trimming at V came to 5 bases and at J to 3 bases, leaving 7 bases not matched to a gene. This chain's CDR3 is CASSIPGQGYTGELFF. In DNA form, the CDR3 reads TGTGCCAGCAGCATACCGGGACAGGGATACACCGGGGAGCTGTTTTTT.

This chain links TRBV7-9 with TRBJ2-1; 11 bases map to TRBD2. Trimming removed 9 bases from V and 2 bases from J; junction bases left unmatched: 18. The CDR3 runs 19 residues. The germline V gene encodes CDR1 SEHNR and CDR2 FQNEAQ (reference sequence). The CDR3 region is CASMPRLAGLTQPYNEQFF. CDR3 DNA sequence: TGTGCCAGTATGCCACGACTAGCGGGGTTGACTCAACCCTACAATGAGCAGTTCTTC. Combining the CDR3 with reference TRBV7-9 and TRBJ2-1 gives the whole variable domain DTGVSQNPRHKITKRGQNVTFRCDPISEHNRLYWYRQTLGQGPEFLTYFQNEAQLEKSRLLSDRFSAERPKGSFSTLEIQRTEQGDSAMYLCASMPRLAGLTQPYNEQFFGPGTRLTVL.

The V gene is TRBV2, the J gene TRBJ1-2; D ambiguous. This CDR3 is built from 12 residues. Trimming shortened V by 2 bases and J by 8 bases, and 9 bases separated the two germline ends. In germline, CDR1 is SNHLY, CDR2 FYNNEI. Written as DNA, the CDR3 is TGTGCCAGCAGTGAATCGGGTCGCGGCTACACCTTC. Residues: CASSESGRGYTF. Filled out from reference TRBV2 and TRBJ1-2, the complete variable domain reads EPEVTQTPSHQVTQMGQEVILRCVPISNHLYFYWYRQILGQKVEFLVSFYNNEISEKSEIFDDQFSVERPDGSNFTLKIRSTKLEDSAMYFCASSESGRGYTFGSGTRLTVV.

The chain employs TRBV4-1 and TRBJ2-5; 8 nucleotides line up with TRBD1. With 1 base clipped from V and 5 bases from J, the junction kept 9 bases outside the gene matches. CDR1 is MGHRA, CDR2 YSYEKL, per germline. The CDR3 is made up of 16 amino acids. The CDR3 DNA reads TGCGCCAGCAGCCAAGTGTTCAGGGGGCGGTGGGAGACCCAGTACTTC. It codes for CASSQVFRGRWETQYF.

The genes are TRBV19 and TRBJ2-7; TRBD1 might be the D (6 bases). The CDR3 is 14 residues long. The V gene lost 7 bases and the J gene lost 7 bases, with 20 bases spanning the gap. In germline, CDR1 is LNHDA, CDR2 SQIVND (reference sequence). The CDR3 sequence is CASKSSSNREEQYF. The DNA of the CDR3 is TGTGCCAGTAAAAGTAGCTCTAACAGGGAGGAGCAGTACTTC. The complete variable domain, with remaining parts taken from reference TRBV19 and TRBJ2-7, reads DGGITQSPKYLFRKEGQNVTLSCEQNLNHDAMYWYRQDPGQGLRLIYYSQIVNDFQKGDIAEGYSVSREKKESFPLTVTSAQKNPTAFYLCASKSSSNREEQYFGPGTRLTVT.

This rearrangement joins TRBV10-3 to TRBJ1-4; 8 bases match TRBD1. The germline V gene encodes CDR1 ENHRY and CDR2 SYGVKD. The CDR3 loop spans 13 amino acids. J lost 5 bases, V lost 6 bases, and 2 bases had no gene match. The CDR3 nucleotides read TGTGCCATCAGAGACAGGGGAAATGAAAAACTGTTTTTT. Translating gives CAIRDRGNEKLFF.

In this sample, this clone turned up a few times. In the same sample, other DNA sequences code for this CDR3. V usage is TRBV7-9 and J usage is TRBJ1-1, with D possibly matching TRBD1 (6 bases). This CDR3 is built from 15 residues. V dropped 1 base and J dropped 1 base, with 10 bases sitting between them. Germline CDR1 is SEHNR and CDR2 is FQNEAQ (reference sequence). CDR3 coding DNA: TGTGCCAGCAGCTTAGGTGGACAGCCGAACACTGAAGCTTTCTTT. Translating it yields CASSLGGQPNTEAFF.

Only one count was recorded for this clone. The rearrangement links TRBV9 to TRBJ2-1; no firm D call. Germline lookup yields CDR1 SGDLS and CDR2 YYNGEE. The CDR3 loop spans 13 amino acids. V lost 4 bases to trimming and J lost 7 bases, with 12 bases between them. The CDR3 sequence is CASSYMAGNEQFF. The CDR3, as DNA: TGTGCCAGCAGCTACATGGCCGGGAATGAGCAGTTCTTC.

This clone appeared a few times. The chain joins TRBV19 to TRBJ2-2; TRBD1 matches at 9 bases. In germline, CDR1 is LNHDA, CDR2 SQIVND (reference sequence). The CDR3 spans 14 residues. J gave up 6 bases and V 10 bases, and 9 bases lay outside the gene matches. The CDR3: CAISDRGVAGELFF. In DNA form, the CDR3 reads TGTGCCATTTCGGACAGGGGCGTCGCCGGGGAGCTGTTTTTT. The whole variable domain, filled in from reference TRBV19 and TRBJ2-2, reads DGGITQSPKYLFRKEGQNVTLSCEQNLNHDAMYWYRQDPGQGLRLIYYSQIVNDFQKGDIAEGYSVSREKKESFPLTVTSAQKNPTAFYLCAISDRGVAGELFFGEGSRLTVL.

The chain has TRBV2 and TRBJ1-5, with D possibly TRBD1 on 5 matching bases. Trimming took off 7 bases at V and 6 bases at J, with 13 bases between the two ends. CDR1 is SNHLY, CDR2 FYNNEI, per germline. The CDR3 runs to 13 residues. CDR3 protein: CASTAGGSQPQHF. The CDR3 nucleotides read TGTGCCAGCACCGCCGGGGGGAGTCAGCCCCAGCATTTT.

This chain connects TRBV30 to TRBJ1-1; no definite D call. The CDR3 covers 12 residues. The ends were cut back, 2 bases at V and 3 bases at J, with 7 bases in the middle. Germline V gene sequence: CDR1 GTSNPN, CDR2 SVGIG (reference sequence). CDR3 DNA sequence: TGTGCCTGGAGTAGCGGTGACACTGAAGCTTTCTTT. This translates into CAWSSGDTEAFF.

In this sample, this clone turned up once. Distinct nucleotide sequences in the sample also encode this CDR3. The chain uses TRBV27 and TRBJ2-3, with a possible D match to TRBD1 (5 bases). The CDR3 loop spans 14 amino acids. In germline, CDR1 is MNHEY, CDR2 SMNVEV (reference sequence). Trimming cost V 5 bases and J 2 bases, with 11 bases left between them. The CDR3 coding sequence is TGTGCCAGCAGTCTAACAGGCCTCACAGATACGCAGTATTTT. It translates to CASSLTGLTDTQYF.

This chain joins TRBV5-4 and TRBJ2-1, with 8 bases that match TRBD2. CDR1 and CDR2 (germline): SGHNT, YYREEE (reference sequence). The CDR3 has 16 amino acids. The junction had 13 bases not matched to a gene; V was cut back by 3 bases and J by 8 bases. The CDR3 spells CASSSRGRGEVDEQFF. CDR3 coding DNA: TGTGCCAGCAGCTCCCGGGGGCGGGGGGAGGTTGATGAGCAGTTCTTC. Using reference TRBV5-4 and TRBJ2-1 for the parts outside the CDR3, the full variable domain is ETGVTQSPTHLIKTRGQQVTLRCSSQSGHNTVSWYQQALGQGPQFIFQYYREEENGRGNFPPRFSGLQFPNYSSELNVNALELDDSALYLCASSSRGRGEVDEQFFGPGTRLTVL.

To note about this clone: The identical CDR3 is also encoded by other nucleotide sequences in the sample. In DNA form, the CDR3 reads TGTGCCAGCAGCTTAGCGACAGGGAACTATGGCTACACCTTC. Encoded protein: CASSLATGNYGYTF. The V gene is TRBV7-8, the J gene TRBJ1-2, with TRBD1 matching 7 bases. J gave up 2 bases and V 0 bases, and 0 bases lay outside the gene matches. CDR1 and CDR2 (germline): SGHVS, FQNEAQ. The CDR3 consists of 14 residues.